This T cell receptor (beta chain) was identified during a study of T cell clonotyping in hematopoietic cell transplantation. Germline V CDR1 and CDR2: SGHVS, FNYEAQ. The CDR3 loop spans 15 amino acids. V shed 5 bases and J shed 4 bases, with 17 bases lying between them. The time point: recipient sample about 28 days before transplant, after cytoreduction. This table comes from immunoSEQ multiplex PCR, and its TCRdb copy is limited to in-frame clones, with some not included. The sample consists of approximately 41,000 clones, 75% to 90% of them appearing once. V and J are TRBV7-6 and TRBJ1-2; TRBD1 is a possible D gene (6 bases). The sequencing used peripheral blood mononuclear cells, collected before stem cell transplant. The clonotype comes from a man aged 55 to 70 with acute myeloid leukemia. Some clones in this sample may be carry-over from other donors' samples. The CDR3 region is CASSPLPGEAYGYTF. The CDR3 DNA sequence: TGTGCCAGCAGCCCTCTCCCAGGGGAGGCCTATGGCTACACCTTC.